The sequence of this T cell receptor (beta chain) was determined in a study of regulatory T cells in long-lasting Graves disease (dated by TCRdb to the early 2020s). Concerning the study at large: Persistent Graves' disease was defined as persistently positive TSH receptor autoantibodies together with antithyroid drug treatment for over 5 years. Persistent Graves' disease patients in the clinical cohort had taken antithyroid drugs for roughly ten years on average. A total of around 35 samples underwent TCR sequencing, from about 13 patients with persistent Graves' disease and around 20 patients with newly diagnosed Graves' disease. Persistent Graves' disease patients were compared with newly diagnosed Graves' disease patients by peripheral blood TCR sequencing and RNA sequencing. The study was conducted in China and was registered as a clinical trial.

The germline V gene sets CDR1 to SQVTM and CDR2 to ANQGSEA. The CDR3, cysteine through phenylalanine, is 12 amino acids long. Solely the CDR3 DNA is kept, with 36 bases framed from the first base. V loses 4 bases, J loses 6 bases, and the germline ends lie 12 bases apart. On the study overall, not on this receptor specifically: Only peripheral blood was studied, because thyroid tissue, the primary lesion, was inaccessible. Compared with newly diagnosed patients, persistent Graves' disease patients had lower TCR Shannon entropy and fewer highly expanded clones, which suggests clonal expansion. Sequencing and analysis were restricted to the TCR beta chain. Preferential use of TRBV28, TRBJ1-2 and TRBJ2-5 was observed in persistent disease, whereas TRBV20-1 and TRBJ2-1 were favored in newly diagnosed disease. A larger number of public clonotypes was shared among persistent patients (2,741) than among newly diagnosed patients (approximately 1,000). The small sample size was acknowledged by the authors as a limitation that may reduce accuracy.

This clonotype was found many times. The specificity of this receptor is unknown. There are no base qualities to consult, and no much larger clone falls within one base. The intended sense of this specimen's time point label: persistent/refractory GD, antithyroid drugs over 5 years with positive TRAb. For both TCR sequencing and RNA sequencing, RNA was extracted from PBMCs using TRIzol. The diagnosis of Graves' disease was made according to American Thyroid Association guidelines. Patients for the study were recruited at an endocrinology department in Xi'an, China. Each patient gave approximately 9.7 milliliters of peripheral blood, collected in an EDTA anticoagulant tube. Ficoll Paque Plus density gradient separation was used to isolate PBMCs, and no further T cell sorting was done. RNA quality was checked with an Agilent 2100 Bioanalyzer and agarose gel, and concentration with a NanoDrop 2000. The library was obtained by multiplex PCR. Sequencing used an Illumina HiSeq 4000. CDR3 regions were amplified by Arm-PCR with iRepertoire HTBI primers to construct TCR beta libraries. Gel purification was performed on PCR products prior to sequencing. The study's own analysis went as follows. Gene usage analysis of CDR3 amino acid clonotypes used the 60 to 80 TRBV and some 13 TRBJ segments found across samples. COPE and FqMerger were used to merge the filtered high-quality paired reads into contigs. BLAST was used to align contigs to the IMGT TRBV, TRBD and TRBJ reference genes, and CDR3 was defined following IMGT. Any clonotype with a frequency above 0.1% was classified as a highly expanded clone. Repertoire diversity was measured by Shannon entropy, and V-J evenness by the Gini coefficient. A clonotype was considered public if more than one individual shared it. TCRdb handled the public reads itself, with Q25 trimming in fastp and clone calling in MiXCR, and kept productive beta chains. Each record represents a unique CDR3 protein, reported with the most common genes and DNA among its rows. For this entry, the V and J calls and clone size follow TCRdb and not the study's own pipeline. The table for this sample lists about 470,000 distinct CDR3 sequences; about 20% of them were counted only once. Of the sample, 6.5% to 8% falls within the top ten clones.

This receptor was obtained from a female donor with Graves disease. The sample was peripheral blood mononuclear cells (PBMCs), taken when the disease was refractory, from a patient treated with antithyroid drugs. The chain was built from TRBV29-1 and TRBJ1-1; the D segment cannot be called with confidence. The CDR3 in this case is CSVVEKSAEAFF. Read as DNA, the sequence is TGCAGCGTTGTGGAAAAGAGCGCTGAAGCTTTCTTT.